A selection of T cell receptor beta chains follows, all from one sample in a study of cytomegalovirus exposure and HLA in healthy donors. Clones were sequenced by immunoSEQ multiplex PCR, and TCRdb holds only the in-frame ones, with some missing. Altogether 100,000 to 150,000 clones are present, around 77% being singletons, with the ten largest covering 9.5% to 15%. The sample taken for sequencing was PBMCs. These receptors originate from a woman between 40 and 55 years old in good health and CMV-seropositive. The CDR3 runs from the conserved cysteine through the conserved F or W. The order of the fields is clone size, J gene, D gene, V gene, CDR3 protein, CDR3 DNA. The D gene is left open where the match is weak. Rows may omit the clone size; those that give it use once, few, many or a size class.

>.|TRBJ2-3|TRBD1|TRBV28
CASSNLQGAGTDTQYF
TGTGCCAGCAGTAATCTACAGGGGGCAGGCACAGATACGCAGTATTTT
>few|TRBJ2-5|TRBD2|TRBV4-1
CASSLGTSGGETQYF
TGCGCCAGCAGCCTAGGGACTAGCGGGGGAGAGACCCAGTACTTC
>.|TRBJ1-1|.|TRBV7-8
CASSSRVGGADTEAFF
TGTGCCAGCAGCTCTAGGGTCGGGGGGGCCGACACTGAAGCTTTCTTT
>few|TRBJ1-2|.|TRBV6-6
CASIRGGGNNYGYTF
TGTGCCAGCATTAGGGGCGGGGGAAATAACTATGGCTACACCTTC
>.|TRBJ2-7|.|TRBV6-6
CASSYPGDSYEQYF
TGTGCCAGCAGTTACCCGGGTGACAGCTACGAGCAGTACTTC
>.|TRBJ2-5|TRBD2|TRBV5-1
CASSLSTVRPAGSQYF
TGCGCCAGCAGCTTGTCTACAGTCCGACCAGCGGGGTCCCAGTACTTC
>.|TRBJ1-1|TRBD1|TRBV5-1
CASSPGQGGLDEAFF
TGCGCCAGCAGCCCCGGACAGGGGGGACTTGATGAAGCTTTCTTT
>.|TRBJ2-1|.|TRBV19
CASLETRSSYNEQFF
TGTGCCAGTCTCGAGACTAGGAGCTCCTACAATGAGCAGTTCTTC
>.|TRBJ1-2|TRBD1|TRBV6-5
CASTRQGSGYTF
TGTGCCAGCACCCGACAGGGGAGCGGCTACACCTTC
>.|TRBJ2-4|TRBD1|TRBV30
CAWSPRGRAKNIQYF
TGTGCCTGGAGTCCCAGGGGGCGAGCCAAAAACATTCAGTACTTC
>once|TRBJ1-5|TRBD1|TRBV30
CAWSAGQSNQPQHF
TGTGCCTGGAGTGCGGGACAGAGCAATCAGCCCCAGCATTTT
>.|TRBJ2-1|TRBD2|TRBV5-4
CASSLGSGGSYNEQFF
TGTGCCAGCAGCTTGGGGAGCGGGGGGTCCTACAATGAGCAGTTCTTC
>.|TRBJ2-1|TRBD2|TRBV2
CASSRLAGDGEQFF
TGTGCCAGCAGTCGCTTAGCGGGAGACGGTGAGCAGTTCTTC
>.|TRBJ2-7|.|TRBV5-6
CASNGVTYEQYF
TGTGCCAGCAACGGGGTAACCTACGAGCAGTACTTC
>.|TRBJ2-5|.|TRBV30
CAWGRYQETQYF
TGTGCCTGGGGGAGGTACCAAGAGACCCAGTACTTC
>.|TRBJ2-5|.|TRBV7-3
CASSLNNQETQYF
TGTGCCAGCAGCTTAAACAATCAGGAGACCCAGTACTTC
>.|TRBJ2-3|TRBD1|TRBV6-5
CASSALTAGGDTQYF
TGTGCCAGCTCAGCACTTACTGCAGGGGGAGATACGCAGTATTTT
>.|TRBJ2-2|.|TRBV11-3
CASSPTPTGELFF
TGTGCCAGCAGCCCGACTCCCACCGGGGAGCTGTTTTTT
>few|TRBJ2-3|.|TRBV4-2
CASSQALSTGPRTQYF
TGTGCCAGCAGCCAAGCACTTTCCACAGGACCCAGGACGCAGTATTTT
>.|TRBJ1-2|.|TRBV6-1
CASSESPPRLGANYGYTF
TGTGCCAGCAGTGAAAGTCCGCCCCGCCTAGGGGCTAACTATGGCTACACCTTC
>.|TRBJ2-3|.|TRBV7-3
CASSGRKGDTQYF
TGTGCCAGCAGCGGGAGGAAGGGAGATACGCAGTATTTT
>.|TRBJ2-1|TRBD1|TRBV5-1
CASSSGQVSYNEQFF
TGCGCCAGCAGCTCGGGACAGGTTTCCTACAATGAGCAGTTCTTC
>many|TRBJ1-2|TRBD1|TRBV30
CAWSVGQVTNYGYTF
TGTGCCTGGAGTGTTGGACAGGTTACTAACTATGGCTACACCTTC
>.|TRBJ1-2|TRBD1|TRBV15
CATSVQGQGRGYTF
TGTGCCACCAGCGTCCAGGGACAGGGTCGAGGCTACACCTTC
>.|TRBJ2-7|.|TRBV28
CASSLAGSSYEQYF
TGTGCCAGCAGCCTCGCGGGAAGCTCCTACGAGCAGTACTTC
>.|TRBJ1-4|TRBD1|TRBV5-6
CASSLSKDRAREKLFF
TGTGCCAGCAGCTTGAGCAAGGACAGGGCCAGAGAAAAACTGTTTTTT
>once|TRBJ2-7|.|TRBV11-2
CASSPRGAESSYEQYF
TGTGCCAGCAGCCCCCGGGGAGCGGAAAGCTCCTACGAGCAGTACTTC
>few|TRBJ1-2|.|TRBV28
CASSSQGPYGYTF
TGTGCCAGCAGTTCACAGGGTCCCTATGGCTACACCTTC
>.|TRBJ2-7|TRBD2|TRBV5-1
CASSPGRPLSYEQYF
TGCGCCAGCAGCCCCGGGAGGCCCCTCTCCTACGAGCAGTACTTC
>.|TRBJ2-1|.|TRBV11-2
CASSLFRVSSYNEQFF
TGTGCCAGCAGCTTATTCCGGGTAAGCTCCTACAATGAGCAGTTCTTC
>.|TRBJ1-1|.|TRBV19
CASSVYTEAFF
TGTGCCAGTAGTGTATACACCGAAGCTTTCTTT
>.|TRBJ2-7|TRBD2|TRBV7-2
CASSFRKDPGLADFYEQYF
TGTGCCAGCAGCTTTAGGAAGGACCCGGGACTAGCGGATTTCTACGAGCAGTACTTC
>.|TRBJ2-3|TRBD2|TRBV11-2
CASSLGTSGMVYDTQYF
TGTGCCAGCAGCCTCGGGACTAGCGGGATGGTTTATGATACGCAGTATTTT
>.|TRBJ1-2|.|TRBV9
CASSVEWQALYGYTF
TGTGCCAGCAGCGTGGAATGGCAGGCCCTATATGGCTACACCTTC
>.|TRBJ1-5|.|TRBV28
CASSSRGINQPQHF
TGTGCCAGCAGTTCCCGGGGGATTAATCAGCCCCAGCATTTT
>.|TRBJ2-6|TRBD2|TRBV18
CASSPTSGSRAGANVLTF
TGTGCCAGCTCACCTACTAGCGGGAGCAGGGCTGGGGCCAACGTCCTGACTTTC
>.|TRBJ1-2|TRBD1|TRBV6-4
CASSRTGGYGYTF
TGTGCCAGCAGTCGGACAGGCGGGTATGGCTACACCTTC